This TCR beta chain was obtained from a study of PD-1 blockade in classical Hodgkin lymphoma. About this clone: Antigen: not known.

Patients all relapsed after autologous stem cell transplantation, and there was variation in brentuximab vedotin exposure. Generated by immunoSEQ multiplex PCR, the TCRdb table keeps only in-frame clones and is missing some. Altogether about 10,000 clones are present, more than 85% being singletons, with the ten largest covering 13% to 15%. The V gene's germline CDR1 is WSHSY and CDR2 SAAADI. The CDR3 is 13 residues long. J gave up 2 bases and V 10 bases, and 7 bases lay outside the gene matches. Study-level points and caveats: Partial responders and progressors had significantly lower baseline TCR diversity. When nivolumab was started under 1 year after ASCT, patients were excluded.

The rearrangement links TRBV10-2 to TRBJ2-7, with 8 bases aligning to TRBD1. This receptor was obtained from a human donor with classical Hodgkin lymphoma. The source material was peripheral blood mononuclear cells (PBMCs), sampled at baseline. The CDR3 loop is CATRDRIPYEQYF. Here the CDR3 DNA reads TGCGCCACCCGGGACAGGATCCCCTACGAGCAGTACTTC.